The 2 T cell receptor beta chains in this list originate from one sample, sequenced in a study of blood T cell repertoires in COVID-19. Sequencing was performed with immunoSEQ multiplex PCR; in TCRdb, only in-frame clones are kept and a portion is missing. The sample records 80,000 to 100,000 clones, about nine tenths being singletons. Sequenced input: peripheral blood. The source of these receptors is a human donor with active COVID-19. The donor label of this sample is uncertain.

The rearrangement links TRBV5-1 to TRBJ1-4; TRBD1 is a possible D gene (5 bases). V lost 5 bases, J lost 5 bases, and 13 bases lay in between. The CDR3 spans 14 residues. Germline V gene sequence: CDR1 SGHRS, CDR2 YFSETQ. Here the CDR3 DNA reads TGCGCCAGCAGGTCGGGCCAGGGAAATGAAAAACTGTTTTTT. This codes for CASRSGQGNEKLFF. The complete variable domain, with remaining parts taken from reference TRBV5-1 and TRBJ1-4, reads KAGVTQTPRYLIKTRGQQVTLSCSPISGHRSVSWYQQTPGQGLQFLFEYFSETQRNKGNFPGRFSGRQFSNSRSEMNVSTLELGDSALYLCASRSGQGNEKLFFGSGTQLSVL.

This rearrangement joins TRBV12-3 or TRBV12-4 to TRBJ2-7; 10 bases line up with TRBD1. There are 13 residues in the CDR3. Trimming took 9 bases from V and 1 from J; bases not matched to a gene: 3. CDR3 coding DNA: TGTGCCAGTCGGACAGGGGGATCCTACGAGCAGTACTTC. Amino acids: CASRTGGSYEQYF.